The T cell receptor beta chain described here comes from a study of blood T cells in healthy people across ages. The second PCR ran roughly 7 to 12 cycles with a sample-barcoded 5' primer and J-beta primers. One entry per CDR3 protein, called by TCRdb with MiXCR from the 5' RACE reads. The sample shows hundreds of thousands of distinct CDR3 sequences, around a quarter of them seen only once. This CDR3 is 15 amino acids long. Germline lookup yields CDR1 SSHAT and CDR2 FNYEAQ (reference sequence). Points on this clonotype: At one end, the junction sequence differs from germline, possibly due to a read error.

The data were also submitted as part of a second study, on T cells of mothers and their children.

The TCR sequence derives from a boy aged 5 to 17 in good health. The chain joins TRBV7-7 to TRBJ2-3; 7 nucleotides line up with TRBD2. The sequenced sample was blood. CDR3 region: CASSRTRSPTDTQYF. Here the CDR3 DNA reads TGTGCTAGCAGCAGGACTAGATCCCCCACAGATACGCAGTATTTT.